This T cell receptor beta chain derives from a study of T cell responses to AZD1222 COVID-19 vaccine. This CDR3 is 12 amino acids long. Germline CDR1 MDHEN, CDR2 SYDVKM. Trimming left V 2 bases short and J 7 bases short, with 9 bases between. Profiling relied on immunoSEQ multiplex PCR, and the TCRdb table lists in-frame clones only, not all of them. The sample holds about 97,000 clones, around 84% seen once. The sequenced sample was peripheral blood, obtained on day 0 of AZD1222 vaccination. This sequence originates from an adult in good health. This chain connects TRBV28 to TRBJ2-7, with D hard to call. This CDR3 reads CASSLGPEEQYF. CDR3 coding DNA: TGTGCCAGCAGTTTAGGTCCGGAAGAGCAGTACTTC.